The 31 T cell receptor beta chains listed next were all sequenced from one sample in a study of control samples from healthy donors and cancer patients. The table came from immunoSEQ multiplex PCR; TCRdb's copy has only in-frame clones and leaves some out. Of about 75,000 clones in the sample, 94% were seen once. Source material: blood. The origin of the receptors is a woman between 40 and 50 years old in good health.

J is TRBJ1-1 and V is TRBV5-1, with 8 bases fitting TRBD1. The CDR3 is made up of 14 amino acids. V shed 0 bases, J shed 5 bases, and the junction held 3 bases outside the gene matches. CDR1 is SGHRS, CDR2 YFSETQ, per germline. The CDR3 DNA reads TGCGCCAGCAGCTTGGTTCAGGGGGCGACTGAAGCTTTCTTT. It is translated as CASSLVQGATEAFF.

The chain uses TRBV18 and TRBJ2-7, with unresolved D. The germline gives CDR1 KGHSH, CDR2 LQKENI. The ends were cut back, 7 bases at V and 5 bases at J, with 18 bases in the middle. The CDR3 has 14 residues. CDR3 loop: CASYDPFYGDEQYF. The CDR3 DNA reads TGTGCCAGCTATGACCCGTTTTATGGGGACGAGCAGTACTTC.

This rearrangement joins TRBV18 to TRBJ2-2; 10 positions agree with TRBD1. The CDR3 contains 16 residues. With V trimmed by 1 base and J by 5 bases, 4 bases remained unmatched. Germline CDR1 is KGHSH and CDR2 is LQKENI. This CDR3 reads CASSPRQGAATGELFF. The CDR3 coding sequence is TGTGCCAGCTCACCACGACAGGGGGCGGCAACCGGGGAGCTGTTTTTT.

V is TRBV7-3 and J is TRBJ2-2, with D unclear. CDR1 and CDR2 (germline): SGHTA, FQGTGA. CDR3 size: 14 residues. V gave up 4 bases and J gave up 3 bases, with 9 bases separating them. DNA for the CDR3: TGTGCCAGCAGCTCCGGGTTGTACACCGGGGAGCTGTTTTTT. Translating gives CASSSGLYTGELFF. Using reference TRBV7-3 and TRBJ2-2 for the parts outside the CDR3, the full variable domain is GAGVSQTPSNKVTEKGKYVELRCDPISGHTALYWYRQSLGQGPEFLIYFQGTGAADDSGLPNDRFFAVRPEGSVSTLKIQRTERGDSAVYLCASSSGLYTGELFFGEGSRLTVL.

V is TRBV2 and J is TRBJ2-1, with 13 bases aligning to TRBD2. The CDR3 runs 18 residues. CDR1 is SNHLY and CDR2 is FYNNEI in the germline V gene. J lost 3 bases, V lost 0 bases, and 5 bases had no gene match. The CDR3 DNA reads as TGTGCCAGCAGTGAAGCGCCGGGACTAGCGGGATACTACAATGAGCAGTTCTTC. Translation gives CASSEAPGLAGYYNEQFF.

This clone was recorded once. The chain uses TRBV12-3 or TRBV12-4 and TRBJ2-3; the D is unclear. The CDR3 has 12 residues. Deletions cut 3 bases from V and 10 bases from J, with 11 bases between. The CDR3 nucleotides are TGTGCCAGCAGTTTGAACCTCCGAGCGCAGTATTTT. It encodes CASSLNLRAQYF.

The V gene is TRBV2, the J gene TRBJ2-2, with TRBD2 identical over 9 bases. Germline loops: CDR1 SNHLY, CDR2 FYNNEI. The CDR3 is 14 residues long. V was clipped by 3 bases and J by 5 bases; unmatched bases: 1. The CDR3 bases are TGTGCCAGCAGTGAGGCGGGAGGGACCGGGGAGCTGTTTTTT. It specifies CASSEAGGTGELFF.

V usage is TRBV6-5 and J usage is TRBJ2-7; D gene unclear. This CDR3 region has 12 residues. Germline CDR1 reads MNHEY; CDR2 reads SVGAGI. Trimming took off 5 bases at V and 4 bases at J, with 9 bases between the two ends. CDR3 protein: CASSRYPYEQYF. The CDR3 DNA follows: TGTGCCAGCAGTAGATACCCGTACGAGCAGTACTTC.

This rearrangement joins TRBV12-5 to TRBJ2-1, with D tentatively TRBD1 or TRBD2 (5 bases each). CDR1 and CDR2 from the germline V gene are LGHNT and FRNRAP. Trimming pared 6 bases from V and 3 bases from J, leaving 42 bases between. The CDR3 totals 24 residues. This chain's CDR3 is CASGGIRWISGFRDQKPNYNEQFF. CDR3 DNA sequence: TGTGCTAGTGGGGGAATAAGGTGGATTTCCGGGTTTCGGGACCAGAAACCGAACTACAATGAGCAGTTCTTC.

V gene TRBV4-3 combines with J gene TRBJ2-5; tentative D call: TRBD2 (5 bases). Germline V CDR1 and CDR2: LGHNA, YSLEER. The CDR3 contains 15 residues. V was trimmed by 2 bases and J by 1 base, leaving 11 bases between them. Here the CDR3 DNA reads TGCGCCAGCAGCCAATATGAGGGTCCCCAAGAGACCCAGTACTTC. It translates to CASSQYEGPQETQYF.

The chain employs TRBV19 and TRBJ2-7; either TRBD1 or TRBD2 may fit D (5 bases each). The length of the CDR3 is 15 residues. V was trimmed by 9 bases and J by 2 bases, leaving 20 bases between them. From germline, CDR1 is LNHDA and CDR2 SQIVND (reference sequence). The CDR3 nucleotides read TGTGCCAGCCGAAGGGTTGGGACCGAACCCTACGAGCAGTACTTC. Its translation: CASRRVGTEPYEQYF.

This clone was observed a few times. The rearrangement links TRBV28 to TRBJ1-1; D possibly corresponds to TRBD1 (6 bases). V lost 5 bases and J lost 10, with 11 bases in between. The V gene's germline CDR1 is MDHEN and CDR2 SYDVKM. The CDR3 loop spans 11 amino acids. CDR3 nucleotide sequence: TGTGCCAGCAGTGTACAGGGCCGAGCTTTCTTT. Its translation is CASSVQGRAFF.

J is TRBJ1-6 and V is TRBV25-1, with 9 bases identical to TRBD1. The CDR3 sequence is 15 residues long. In germline, CDR1 is MGHDK, CDR2 SYGVNS. The trim removed 3 bases at V and 9 bases at J, leaving 6 bases unmatched. CDR3 sequence reads: CASSEGQGLGSPLHF. CDR3 DNA sequence: TGTGCCAGCAGTGAGGGACAGGGATTAGGTTCACCCCTCCACTTT.

This chain connects TRBV29-1 to TRBJ1-4; D call uncertain. CDR1 and CDR2 (germline): SQVTM, ANQGSEA. The CDR3 sequence is 13 residues long. The V gene lost 0 bases and the J gene lost 4 bases, with 6 bases spanning the gap. Here the CDR3 reads CSVEEGNNEKLFF. CDR3 nucleotide sequence: TGCAGCGTTGAAGAAGGAAATAATGAAAAACTGTTTTTT.

The J gene is TRBJ2-7, the V gene TRBV28, with TRBD1 matching over 8 bases. From germline, CDR1 is MDHEN and CDR2 SYDVKM. This CDR3 comprises 13 residues. With 4 bases clipped from V and 5 bases from J, the junction kept 4 bases outside the gene matches. The CDR3 DNA is TGTGCCAGCAGTTCCCGGGACAGGAACGAGCAGTACTTC. Translation gives CASSSRDRNEQYF.

This sequence joins TRBV18 and TRBJ2-7; 11 bases line up with TRBD2. The CDR3 consists of 16 residues. V lost 2 bases, J lost 0 bases, and 3 bases stayed unmatched. Germline V gene sequence: CDR1 KGHSH, CDR2 LQKENI. The CDR3 is CASSPNSGRASYEQYF. DNA of the CDR3: TGTGCCAGCTCACCAAATAGCGGGAGGGCCTCCTACGAGCAGTACTTC.

The chain recombines TRBV7-8 with TRBJ2-3; TRBD2 matches at 13 bases. The length of the CDR3 is 16 residues. Per the germline V gene, CDR1 is SGHVS and CDR2 is FQNEAQ. J was trimmed by 6 bases and V by 2 bases; bases with no gene match: 5. CDR3 protein: CASSLRTSGSRDTQYF. The CDR3 bases are TGTGCCAGCAGCTTAAGGACTAGCGGGAGCCGGGATACGCAGTATTTT.

The J gene is TRBJ1-2, the V gene TRBV7-9; D is ambiguous. Looked up from germline, CDR1 is SEHNR and CDR2 is FQNEAQ (reference sequence). This CDR3 is 14 amino acids long. V dropped 3 bases and J dropped 3 bases, with 11 bases sitting between them. The CDR3 sequence is CASSLVERDYGYTF. The CDR3 DNA is TGTGCCAGCAGCTTGGTTGAGCGCGACTATGGCTACACCTTC. Full variable domain (outside the CDR3, taken from reference TRBV7-9 and TRBJ1-2): DTGVSQNPRHKITKRGQNVTFRCDPISEHNRLYWYRQTLGQGPEFLTYFQNEAQLEKSRLLSDRFSAERPKGSFSTLEIQRTEQGDSAMYLCASSLVERDYGYTFGSGTRLTVV.

The CDR3 DNA sequence: TGTGCCAGCTCACCCGGGGCAGGGGAGAAACTGTTTTTT. Translated, it gives CASSPGAGEKLFF. The V and J genes are TRBV18 and TRBJ1-4; a possible D gene is TRBD1 (6 bases). V dropped 3 bases and J dropped 11 bases, with 13 bases sitting between them. Germline lookup yields CDR1 KGHSH and CDR2 LQKENI. The CDR3 totals 13 residues.

This chain uses TRBV9 with TRBJ2-1; the match to TRBD2 covers 10 bases. V shed 2 bases, J shed 2 bases, and the junction held 10 bases outside the gene matches. The CDR3 is made up of 18 amino acids. Germline CDR1 reads SGDLS; CDR2 reads YYNGEE. CDR3 DNA sequence: TGTGCCAGCAGCGTGAGGTCTAGCGGGGGCCCTACCTACAATGAGCAGTTCTTC. This codes for CASSVRSSGGPTYNEQFF.

The V and J genes are TRBV5-1 and TRBJ2-7; the match to TRBD1 covers 7 bases. Trimming took 4 bases from V and 3 from J; bases not matched to a gene: 4. The CDR3 totals 13 residues. Germline V gives CDR1 SGHRS, CDR2 YFSETQ. This CDR3 reads CASSLTGFYEQYF. The DNA of the CDR3 is TGCGCCAGCAGCCTGACAGGGTTCTACGAGCAGTACTTC.

The chain carries TRBV5-6 and TRBJ1-4; D is ambiguous. The germline CDR1 and CDR2 sequences are SGHDT and YYEEEE. This CDR3 has 17 residues. With 0 bases removed from V and 7 bases from J, the gap between germline ends came to 19 bases. The CDR3: CASSLAVGQQTFEKLFF. The DNA for the CDR3 is TGTGCCAGCAGCTTGGCCGTCGGGCAGCAAACCTTTGAAAAACTGTTTTTT.

V and J are TRBV5-6 and TRBJ1-1; D unresolved. The V gene's germline CDR1 is SGHDT and CDR2 YYEEEE. The CDR3 covers 14 residues. V lost 2 bases and J lost 0, with 8 bases in between. The CDR3 coding sequence is TGTGCCAGCAGCTTTCCGGCTATGAACACTGAAGCTTTCTTT. This codes for CASSFPAMNTEAFF.

The gene calls are TRBV29-1 and TRBJ2-7, with D maybe TRBD2 (5 bases). Trimming shortened V by 4 bases and J by 5 bases, and 12 bases separated the two germline ends. The CDR3 length is 12 residues. Germline CDR1 SQVTM, CDR2 ANQGSEA. For the CDR3, the DNA is TGCAGCGTTGCAGAGGGAACCAACGAGCAGTACTTC. This encodes CSVAEGTNEQYF.

V usage is TRBV7-8 and J usage is TRBJ2-7; 14 bases fit TRBD2. V was pared by 1 base and J by 2 bases, with 4 bases of the junction left unmatched. The germline V gene has CDR1 SGHVS and CDR2 FQNEAQ. The CDR3 runs to 17 residues. The CDR3 here is CASSLGRTSGGTYEQYF. For the CDR3, the DNA is TGTGCCAGCAGCTTAGGACGGACTAGCGGGGGGACCTACGAGCAGTACTTC. Full variable domain (rest looked up from reference TRBV7-8 and TRBJ2-7): GAGVSQSPRYKVAKRGQDVALRCDPISGHVSLFWYQQALGQGPEFLTYFQNEAQLDKSGLPSDRFFAERPEGSVSTLKIQRTQQEDSAVYLCASSLGRTSGGTYEQYFGPGTRLTVT.

The V call is TRBV6-4, the J call TRBJ2-7; 9 bases fit TRBD2. CDR3 length: 18 residues. Trimming cost V 3 bases and J 1 base; bases outside gene matches: 13. Germline lookup yields CDR1 MRHNA and CDR2 SNTAGT. The CDR3 bases are TGTGCCAGCAGTGATTCGCCGGGACTAGCAGACCCGTCCTACGAGCAGTACTTC. Amino acids: CASSDSPGLADPSYEQYF.

The J gene is TRBJ2-5, the V gene TRBV12-3 or TRBV12-4, with D possibly being TRBD2 (6 bases). There are 12 residues in the CDR3. Trimming removed 6 bases at V and 4 bases at J, with 9 bases between. Here the CDR3 reads CASRREAETQYF. The CDR3 DNA is TGTGCCAGCAGGCGGGAAGCAGAGACCCAGTACTTC.

The rearrangement uses TRBV28 and TRBJ2-7; no clear D. V was shortened by 3 bases and J by 1 base, with 19 bases between the two germline ends. This CDR3 spans 17 amino acids. Germline loops: CDR1 MDHEN, CDR2 SYDVKM. Written as DNA, the CDR3 is TGTGCCAGCAGTTTCCCCCTTGGCTCGGTAATTTCCTACGAGCAGTACTTC. This translates into CASSFPLGSVISYEQYF.

The chain has TRBV19 and TRBJ2-7; D might be TRBD1 (6 bases). This CDR3 spans 15 amino acids. The V gene lost 6 bases and the J gene lost 0 bases, with 15 bases spanning the gap. The V gene's germline CDR1 is LNHDA and CDR2 SQIVND (reference sequence). CDR3 nucleotides: TGTGCCAGTAGGGACCCAGGGGCCCACTCCTACGAGCAGTACTTC. Residues: CASRDPGAHSYEQYF.

This clone occurred once. This chain links TRBV3-1 (or the pseudogene TRBV3-2) with TRBJ2-1; TRBD1 agrees at 9 bases. V shed 1 base, J shed 4 bases, and the junction held 8 bases outside the gene matches. Germline lookup yields CDR1 LGHDT and CDR2 YNNKEL (reference sequence). There are 17 residues in the CDR3. CDR3 DNA: TGTGCCAGCAGCCAAGCGTGGGGGACAGGGAATTACAATGAGCAGTTCTTC. Protein product: CASSQAWGTGNYNEQFF.

As DNA, the CDR3 is TGTGCCAGTAGTCCGGGACTAGCGGGACACACAGATACGCAGTATTTT. It specifies CASSPGLAGHTDTQYF. V usage is TRBV19 and J usage is TRBJ2-3; TRBD2 matches 13 bases. Unmatched junction bases numbered 4, after V lost 5 bases and J lost 2 bases. Germline V gene lookup returns CDR1 LNHDA and CDR2 SQIVND (reference sequence). This CDR3 region has 16 residues.